This T cell receptor beta chain was recorded in a study of graft-versus-host responses after intestinal transplantation. Across the study: Those transplanted obtained multivisceral, liver-intestinal, or isolated intestinal grafts. Tacrolimus and steroids were given for around 3 years to all recipients after anti-thymocyte globulin induction. Study-wide results and limits: Within allografts, high graft-versus-host to host-versus-graft clonal ratios were seen among patients with graft-donor T cell macrochimerism. Recipient marrow held GvH clones, some first seen in ileum or blood.

Clones were read by immunoSEQ multiplex PCR, and TCRdb kept only the in-frame ones, dropping some. The sample includes tens of thousands of clones, around 86% of them seen just once. Comment on this clone: The antigen remains undetermined.

CDR3 length: 13 residues. V was cut by 1 base and J by 4 bases, with 8 bases left in between. CDR1 is SGHDT, CDR2 YYEEEE, per germline. The V and J genes are TRBV5-6 and TRBJ1-1; D is uncertain. The receptor was isolated from a human donor who received an intestinal transplant. The sequenced sample was unstimulated CD8+ T cells sorted from spleen or lymph node cells, obtained before intestinal transplant. The CDR3 DNA follows: TGTGCCAGCAGCTTGCTGTGGACCACTGAAGCTTTCTTT. Translation: CASSLLWTTEAFF.